The TCR beta chain under discussion was sequenced for a study of blood T cells in healthy people across ages. Then a second PCR, running about 7 to 11 cycles, was carried out with a sample-barcoded 5' primer and a J-beta primer mix. Each cDNA molecule received a tag from a template-switch adaptor that had 12 random nucleotides. Sequencing of every sample gave 2.5 million or more CDR3-containing paired-end reads. TCRdb re-derived calls from the 5' RACE reads in MiXCR, one entry per CDR3 protein. In the table there are 850,000 or so distinct CDR3 sequences, around 26% of which are singletons. A single count supports this clonotype. Germline assignment: CDR1 MNHEY and CDR2 SVGAGI. CDR3 length: 14 amino acids. The V gene end was trimmed by 6 bases and the J gene end by 11 bases; junction bases not matched to a gene: 7.

Sequencing was carried out using blood. The rearrangement links TRBV6-5 to TRBJ2-1; TRBD2 matches 13 bases. This sequence was found in a woman of 80 years or more in good health. This CDR3 is CASREMTSGRKQFF. CDR3 in DNA: TGTGCCAGCAGGGAGATGACTAGCGGGAGGAAGCAGTTCTTC.